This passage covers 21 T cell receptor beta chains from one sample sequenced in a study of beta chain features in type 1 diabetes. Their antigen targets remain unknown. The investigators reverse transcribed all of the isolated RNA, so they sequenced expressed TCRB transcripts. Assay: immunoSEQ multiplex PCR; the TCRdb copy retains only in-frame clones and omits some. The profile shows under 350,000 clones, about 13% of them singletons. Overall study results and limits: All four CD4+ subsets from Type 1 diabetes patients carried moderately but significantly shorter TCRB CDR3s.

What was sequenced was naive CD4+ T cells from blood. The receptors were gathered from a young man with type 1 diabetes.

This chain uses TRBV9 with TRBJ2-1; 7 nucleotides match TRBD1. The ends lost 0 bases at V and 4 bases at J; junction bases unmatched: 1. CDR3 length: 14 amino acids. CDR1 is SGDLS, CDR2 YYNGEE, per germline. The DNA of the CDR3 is TGTGCCAGCAGCGTAGTGGGACAGTACAATGAGCAGTTCTTC. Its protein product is CASSVVGQYNEQFF.

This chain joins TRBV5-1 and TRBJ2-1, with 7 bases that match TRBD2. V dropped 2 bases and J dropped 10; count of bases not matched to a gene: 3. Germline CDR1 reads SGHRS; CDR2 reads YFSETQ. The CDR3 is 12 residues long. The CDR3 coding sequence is TGCGCCAGCAGCTTAACTAGCGACGAGCAGTTCTTC. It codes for CASSLTSDEQFF.

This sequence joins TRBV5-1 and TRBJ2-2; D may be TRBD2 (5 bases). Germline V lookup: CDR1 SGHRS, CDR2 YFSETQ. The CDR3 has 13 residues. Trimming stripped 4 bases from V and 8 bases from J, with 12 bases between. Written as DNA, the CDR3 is TGCGCCAGCAGCCCGGACTCAGCTGGGGAGCTGTTTTTT. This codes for CASSPDSAGELFF.

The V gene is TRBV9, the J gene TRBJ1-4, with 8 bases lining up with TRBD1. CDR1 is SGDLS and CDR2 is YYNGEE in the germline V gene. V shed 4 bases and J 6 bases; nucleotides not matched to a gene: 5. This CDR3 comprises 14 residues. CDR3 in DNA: TGTGCCAGCAGCTCGACAGGGGAAGATGAAAAACTGTTTTTT. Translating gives CASSSTGEDEKLFF. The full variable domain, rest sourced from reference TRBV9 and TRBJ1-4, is DSGVTQTPKHLITATGQRVTLRCSPRSGDLSVYWYQQSLDQGLQFLIQYYNGEERAKGNILERFSAQQFPDLHSELNLSSLELGDSALYFCASSSTGEDEKLFFGSGTQLSVL.

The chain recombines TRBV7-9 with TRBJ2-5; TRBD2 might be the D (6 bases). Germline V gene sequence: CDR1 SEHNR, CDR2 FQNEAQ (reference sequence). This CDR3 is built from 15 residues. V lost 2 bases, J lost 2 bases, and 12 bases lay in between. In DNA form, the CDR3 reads TGTGCCAGCAGCTTATCCGTCGGGAGACAAGAGACCCAGTACTTC. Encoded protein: CASSLSVGRQETQYF.

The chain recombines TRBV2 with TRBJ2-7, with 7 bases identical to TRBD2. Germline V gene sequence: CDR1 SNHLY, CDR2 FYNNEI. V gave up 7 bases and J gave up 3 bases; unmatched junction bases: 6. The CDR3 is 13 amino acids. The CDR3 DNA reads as TGTGCCAGCAATGCGGGACTACTCTACGAGCAGTACTTC. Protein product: CASNAGLLYEQYF.

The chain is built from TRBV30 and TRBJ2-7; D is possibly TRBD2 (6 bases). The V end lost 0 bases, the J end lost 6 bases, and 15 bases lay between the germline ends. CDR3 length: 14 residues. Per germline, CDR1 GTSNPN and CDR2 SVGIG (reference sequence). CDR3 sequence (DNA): TGTGCCTGGAGTGTATCTGCCGGGAGAAGCGAGCAGTACTTC. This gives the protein CAWSVSAGRSEQYF.

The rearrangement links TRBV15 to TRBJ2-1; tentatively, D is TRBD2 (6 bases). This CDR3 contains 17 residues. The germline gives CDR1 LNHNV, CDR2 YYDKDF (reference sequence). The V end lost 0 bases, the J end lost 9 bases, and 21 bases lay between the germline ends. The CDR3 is CATSRDSPSGLAPEQFF. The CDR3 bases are TGTGCCACCAGCAGAGATTCCCCCAGCGGCCTAGCGCCTGAGCAGTTCTTC.

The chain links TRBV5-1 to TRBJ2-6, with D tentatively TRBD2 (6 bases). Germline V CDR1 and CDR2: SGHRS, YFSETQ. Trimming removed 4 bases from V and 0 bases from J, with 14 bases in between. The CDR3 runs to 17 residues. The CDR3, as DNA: TGCGCCAGCAGCCCTGGACGGGAGAGCTCTGGGGCCAACGTCCTGACTTTC. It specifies CASSPGRESSGANVLTF.

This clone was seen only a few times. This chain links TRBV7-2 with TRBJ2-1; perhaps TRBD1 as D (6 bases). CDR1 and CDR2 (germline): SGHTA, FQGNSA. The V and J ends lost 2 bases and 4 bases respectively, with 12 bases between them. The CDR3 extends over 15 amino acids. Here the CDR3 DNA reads TGTGCCAGCAGCTTATACTTGGGGGCTTACAATGAGCAGTTCTTC. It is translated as CASSLYLGAYNEQFF.

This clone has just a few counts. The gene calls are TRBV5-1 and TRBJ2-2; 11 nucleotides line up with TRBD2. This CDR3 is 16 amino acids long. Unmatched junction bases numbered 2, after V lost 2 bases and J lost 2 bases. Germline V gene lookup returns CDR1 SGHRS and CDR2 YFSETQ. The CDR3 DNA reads TGCGCCAGCAGCTTACTAGCGGGAGTTAACACCGGGGAGCTGTTTTTT. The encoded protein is CASSLLAGVNTGELFF.

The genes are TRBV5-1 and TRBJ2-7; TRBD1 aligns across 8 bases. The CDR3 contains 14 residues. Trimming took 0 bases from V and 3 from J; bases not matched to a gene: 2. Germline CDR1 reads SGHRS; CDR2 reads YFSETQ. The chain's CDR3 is CASSLADRGYEQYF. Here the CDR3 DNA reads TGCGCCAGCAGCTTGGCTGACAGGGGCTACGAGCAGTACTTC. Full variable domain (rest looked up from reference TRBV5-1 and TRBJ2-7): KAGVTQTPRYLIKTRGQQVTLSCSPISGHRSVSWYQQTPGQGLQFLFEYFSETQRNKGNFPGRFSGRQFSNSRSEMNVSTLELGDSALYLCASSLADRGYEQYFGPGTRLTVT.

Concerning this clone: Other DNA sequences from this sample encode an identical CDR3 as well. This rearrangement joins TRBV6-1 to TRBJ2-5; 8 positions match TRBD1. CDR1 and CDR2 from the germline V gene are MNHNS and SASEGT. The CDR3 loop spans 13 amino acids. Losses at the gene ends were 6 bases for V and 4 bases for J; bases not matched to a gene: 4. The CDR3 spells CASRGQGGETQYF. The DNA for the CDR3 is TGTGCCAGCAGAGGACAGGGTGGAGAGACCCAGTACTTC.

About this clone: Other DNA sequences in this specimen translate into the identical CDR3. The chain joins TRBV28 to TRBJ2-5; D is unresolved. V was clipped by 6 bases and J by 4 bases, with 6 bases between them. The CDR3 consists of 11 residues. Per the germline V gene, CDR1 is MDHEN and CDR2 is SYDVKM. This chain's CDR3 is CASSDRETQYF. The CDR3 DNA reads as TGTGCCAGCAGCGATAGAGAGACCCAGTACTTC.

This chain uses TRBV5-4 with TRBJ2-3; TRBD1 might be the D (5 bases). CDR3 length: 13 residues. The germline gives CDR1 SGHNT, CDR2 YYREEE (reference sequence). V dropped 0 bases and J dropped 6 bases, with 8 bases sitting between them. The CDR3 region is CASSLGQLDTQYF. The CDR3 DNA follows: TGTGCCAGCAGCTTGGGACAGCTTGATACGCAGTATTTT.

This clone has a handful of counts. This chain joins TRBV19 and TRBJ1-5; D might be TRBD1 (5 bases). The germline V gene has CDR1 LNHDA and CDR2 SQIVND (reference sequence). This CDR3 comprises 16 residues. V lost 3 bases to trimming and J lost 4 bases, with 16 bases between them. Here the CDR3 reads CASSMDRAGFNQPQHF. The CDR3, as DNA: TGTGCCAGTAGTATGGATAGGGCAGGGTTTAATCAGCCCCAGCATTTT.

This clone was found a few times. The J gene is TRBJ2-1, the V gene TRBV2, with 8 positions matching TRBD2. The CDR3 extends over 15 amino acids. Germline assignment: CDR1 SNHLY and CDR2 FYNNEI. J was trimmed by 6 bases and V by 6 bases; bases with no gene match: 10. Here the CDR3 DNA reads TGTGCCAGCAGCCCGGGACTAGAGGTCTCCAATGAGCAGTTCTTC. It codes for CASSPGLEVSNEQFF.

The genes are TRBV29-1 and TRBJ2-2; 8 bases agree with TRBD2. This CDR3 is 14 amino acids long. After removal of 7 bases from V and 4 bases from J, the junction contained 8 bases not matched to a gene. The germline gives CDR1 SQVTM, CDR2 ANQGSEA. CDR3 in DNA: TGCAGCGGGATACTAGCGGCTTCCACCGGGGAGCTGTTTTTT. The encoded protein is CSGILAASTGELFF.

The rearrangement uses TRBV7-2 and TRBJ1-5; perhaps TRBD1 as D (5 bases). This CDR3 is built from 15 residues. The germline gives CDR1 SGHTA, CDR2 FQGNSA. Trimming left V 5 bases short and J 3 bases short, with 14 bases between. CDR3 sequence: CASSPSKGHNQPQHF. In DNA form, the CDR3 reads TGTGCCAGCAGCCCGTCGAAGGGGCACAATCAGCCCCAGCATTTT.

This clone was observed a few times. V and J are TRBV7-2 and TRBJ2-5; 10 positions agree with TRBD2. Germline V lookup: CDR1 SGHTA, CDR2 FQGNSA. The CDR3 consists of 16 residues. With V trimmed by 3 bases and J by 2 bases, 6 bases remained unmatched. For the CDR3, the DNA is TGTGCCAGCAGCTTTACTAGCGGGATATCACAAGAGACCCAGTACTTC. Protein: CASSFTSGISQETQYF.

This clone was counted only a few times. CDR3 in amino acids: CASSLTGTSGTDTQYF. Written as DNA, the CDR3 is TGTGCCAGCAGCCTTACCGGGACTAGCGGCACAGATACGCAGTATTTT. The gene calls are TRBV4-2 and TRBJ2-3, with 10 bases that match TRBD2. Germline loops: CDR1 LGHNA, CDR2 YNFKEQ. V shed 4 bases and J 1 base; nucleotides not matched to a gene: 5. This CDR3 is 16 amino acids long.